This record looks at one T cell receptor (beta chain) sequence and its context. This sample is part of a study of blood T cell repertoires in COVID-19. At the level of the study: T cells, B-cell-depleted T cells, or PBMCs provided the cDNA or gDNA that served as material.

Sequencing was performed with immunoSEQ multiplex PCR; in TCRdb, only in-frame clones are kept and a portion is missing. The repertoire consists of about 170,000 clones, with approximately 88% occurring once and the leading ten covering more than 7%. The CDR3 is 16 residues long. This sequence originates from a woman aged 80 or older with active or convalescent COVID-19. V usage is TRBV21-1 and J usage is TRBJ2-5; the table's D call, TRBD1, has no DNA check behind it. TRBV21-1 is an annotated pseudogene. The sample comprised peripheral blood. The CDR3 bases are TGTGCCAGCAGCCTATTTCGGGACAGGGGAGGCGAGACCCAGTACTTC. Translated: CASSLFRDRGGETQYF.